Listed below are T cell receptor beta chains from one sample, sequenced in a study of blood T cell repertoires in COVID-19. Assay: immunoSEQ multiplex PCR; the TCRdb copy retains only in-frame clones and omits some. Of about 89,000 clones listed, about 74% were seen once; the top ten hold roughly 50%. The specimen sequenced was peripheral blood. Every receptor here comes from a human donor in a cohort sampled during active COVID-19. CDR3s include the opening cysteine and the closing phenylalanine or tryptophan. A D gene is named only where the DNA matches it firmly. Expanded clones get a size class; other rows say once, few or many, or leave the size out.

abundance,j_gene,v_gene,d_gene,CDR3aa,CDR3nt
-,TRBJ2-1,TRBV18,-,CASSQDIYNEQFF,TGTGCCAGCTCACAGGACATCTACAATGAGCAGTTCTTC
-,TRBJ2-3,TRBV9,-,CASSVEGVSDTQYF,TGTGCCAGCAGCGTAGAGGGAGTGTCAGATACGCAGTATTTT
-,TRBJ1-2,TRBV19,-,CASSPRRGLLANYGYTF,TGTGCCAGTAGTCCCCGGAGAGGGCTTCTGGCTAACTATGGCTACACCTTC
-,TRBJ2-7,TRBV19,-,CASRLAASSSYEQYF,TGTGCCAGTAGATTAGCGGCCTCCAGCTCCTACGAGCAGTACTTC
-,TRBJ1-1,TRBV7-2,-,CASSPRRGNTEAFF,TGTGCCAGCAGCCCTAGAAGGGGGAACACTGAAGCTTTCTTT
-,TRBJ2-5,TRBV18,TRBD2,CASSPQLSSGVYQETQYF,TGTGCCAGCTCACCTCAACTCTCTAGCGGTGTGTACCAAGAGACCCAGTACTTC
-,TRBJ2-7,TRBV30,-,CAWKDEGRIGEQYF,TGTGCCTGGAAAGACGAGGGCCGTATCGGCGAGCAGTACTTC
-,TRBJ2-5,TRBV7-2,-,CASSPRGGRVETQYF,TGTGCCAGCAGCCCGAGAGGGGGTAGGGTAGAGACCCAGTACTTC
-,TRBJ1-1,TRBV6-6,-,CASSYVSTEAFF,TGTGCCAGCAGTTACGTCAGTACTGAAGCTTTCTTT
few,TRBJ1-1,TRBV7-9,TRBD1,CASSLAGGDSSTEAFF,TGTGCCAGCAGCTTAGCAGGGGGCGATTCGAGCACTGAAGCTTTCTTT
-,TRBJ1-1,TRBV27,-,CASSLRQNTEAFF,TGTGCCAGCAGTTTAAGACAGAACACTGAAGCTTTCTTT
-,TRBJ2-1,TRBV5-1,TRBD2,CASSGGWEGRNEQFF,TGCGCCAGCAGCGGGGGTTGGGAGGGTCGCAATGAGCAGTTCTTC
-,TRBJ2-1,TRBV29-1,TRBD2,CSLRTSGTYNEQFF,TGCAGCCTTAGGACTAGCGGTACATACAATGAGCAGTTCTTC
-,TRBJ1-1,TRBV28,-,CASSSPRGGSTEAFF,TGTGCCAGCAGTTCACCCCGGGGGGGAAGCACTGAAGCTTTCTTT
-,TRBJ1-4,TRBV7-2,-,CASSPLQTPKEKLFF,TGTGCCAGCAGCCCACTACAAACCCCAAAAGAAAAACTGTTTTTT
-,TRBJ1-5,TRBV6-2/TRBV6-3,-,CASSLSGLWPQHF,TGTGCCAGCAGTTTATCAGGACTCTGGCCCCAGCATTTT
once,TRBJ1-5,TRBV12-3/TRBV12-4,TRBD1,CASSRQGNQPQHF,TGTGCCAGCAGTCGACAGGGTAATCAGCCCCAGCATTTT
once,TRBJ2-3,TRBV7-6,TRBD1,CASSPQGDTDTQYF,TGTGCCAGCAGCCCACAGGGGGACACAGATACGCAGTATTTT
once,TRBJ2-1,TRBV28,TRBD2,CASTQLSLAGSIYNEQFF,TGTGCCAGCACCCAACTTAGCCTAGCGGGGTCGATCTACAATGAGCAGTTCTTC
-,TRBJ1-5,TRBV28,-,CASSRTGTWGRAQHF,TGTGCCAGCAGCCGAACCGGGACATGGGGACGAGCCCAGCATTTT
-,TRBJ2-7,TRBV5-6,-,CASSRTTSYEQYF,TGTGCCAGCAGCCGGACTACCTCCTACGAGCAGTACTTC
-,TRBJ2-7,TRBV24-1,TRBD2,CATSDSTSGSYEQYF,TGTGCCACCAGTGACAGTACTAGCGGGAGCTACGAGCAGTACTTC
-,TRBJ2-2,TRBV7-2,TRBD1,CASSLGVGTAGELFF,TGTGCCAGCAGCTTAGGCGTTGGGACAGCCGGGGAGCTGTTTTTT
-,TRBJ2-3,TRBV10-1,TRBD2,CATPGLAGGPGTDTQYF,TGCGCCACTCCGGGACTAGCGGGAGGGCCAGGCACAGATACGCAGTATTTT
-,TRBJ2-3,TRBV10-3,TRBD2,CAMGAGGGDTQYF,TGTGCCATGGGGGCGGGAGGGGGGGATACGCAGTATTTT
few,TRBJ1-6,TRBV6-2/TRBV6-3,-,CASSYPSGALHF,TGTGCCAGCAGTTACCCGTCGGGGGCCCTCCACTTT
-,TRBJ2-3,TRBV20-1,TRBD2,CSASKPSGGLLNTQYF,TGCAGTGCTAGTAAGCCTAGCGGGGGCCTTTTGAATACGCAGTATTTT
-,TRBJ2-7,TRBV5-1,-,CASSLAGVGEQYF,TGCGCCAGCAGCTTGGCGGGGGTGGGCGAGCAGTACTTC
few,TRBJ1-1,TRBV7-8,TRBD1,CASSQGAGTEAFF,TGTGCCAGCAGCCAGGGGGCTGGCACTGAAGCTTTCTTT
-,TRBJ2-5,TRBV7-2,-,CASNKLQGSQETQYF,TGTGCCAGCAACAAGTTACAGGGTTCCCAAGAGACCCAGTACTTC
once,TRBJ2-5,TRBV5-1,TRBD2,CASSFPSGGETQYF,TGCGCCAGCAGCTTTCCTAGCGGGGGGGAGACCCAGTACTTC
-,TRBJ1-4,TRBV10-3,TRBD1,CAISPRTGVGGKLFF,TGTGCCATCAGTCCTAGGACAGGGGTTGGCGGAAAACTGTTTTTT
-,TRBJ2-7,TRBV28,TRBD2,CASTPGGAGYEQYF,TGTGCCAGCACCCCGGGGGGGGCAGGGTACGAGCAGTACTTC
-,TRBJ2-2,TRBV13,-,CASSPATGTGELFF,TGTGCCAGCAGCCCGGCGACAGGTACCGGGGAGCTGTTTTTT
-,TRBJ1-2,TRBV28,-,CASSTGYDYTF,TGTGCCAGCAGTACAGGGTACGACTACACCTTC
-,TRBJ2-2,TRBV19,-,CASVPARDTGELFF,TGTGCCAGTGTACCGGCCAGGGACACCGGGGAGCTGTTTTTT
-,TRBJ1-2,TRBV19,-,CASSLKPGHNYGYTF,TGTGCCAGTAGCCTTAAGCCGGGACATAACTATGGCTACACCTTC
-,TRBJ1-1,TRBV7-9,-,CAPGGAFF,TGTGCTCCGGGGGGAGCTTTCTTT
once,TRBJ2-1,TRBV23-1,-,CASSHHAWGLWTDYNEQFF,TGCGCCAGCAGTCACCACGCGTGGGGCCTCTGGACAGATTACAATGAGCAGTTCTTC
-,TRBJ2-1,TRBV19,TRBD1,CASSISAGGSSYNEQFF,TGTGCCAGTAGTATTTCGGCAGGGGGTAGCTCCTACAATGAGCAGTTCTTC
-,TRBJ2-1,TRBV15,TRBD2,CATSNKRDGYYNEQFF,TGTGCCACCAGCAACAAGCGGGATGGGTACTACAATGAGCAGTTCTTC
-,TRBJ1-2,TRBV28,-,CASRVGAMARGYTF,TGTGCCAGCAGGGTGGGGGCCATGGCCAGGGGCTACACCTTC
-,TRBJ2-1,TRBV18,TRBD2,CASSQGLATEQFF,TGTGCCAGCTCACAGGGACTAGCGACTGAGCAGTTCTTC
-,TRBJ2-2,TRBV27,TRBD2,CASKGLAGGPGTGELFF,TGTGCCAGCAAGGGACTAGCGGGAGGGCCCGGCACCGGGGAGCTGTTTTTT
few,TRBJ2-5,TRBV7-3,TRBD1,CASSLGQGETQYF,TGTGCCAGCAGCTTGGGACAGGGAGAGACCCAGTACTTC
-,TRBJ2-1,TRBV28,TRBD2,CASSPNLAGGHNEQFF,TGTGCCAGCAGCCCGAACCTAGCGGGAGGGCACAATGAGCAGTTCTTC
-,TRBJ2-7,TRBV24-1,-,CATSDNQGPAREQYF,TGTGCCACCAGTGATAATCAGGGTCCTGCGCGCGAGCAGTACTTC
-,TRBJ2-1,TRBV30,TRBD1,CAGSRDSYNEQFF,TGTGCCGGCTCCCGGGACAGTTACAATGAGCAGTTCTTC
-,TRBJ1-1,TRBV29-1,-,CSVDVGANTEAFF,TGCAGCGTTGATGTGGGGGCAAACACTGAAGCTTTCTTT
-,TRBJ2-7,TRBV12-2,-,CASRLARWEGWHDEQYF,TGTGCAAGTCGCTTAGCGCGCTGGGAGGGTTGGCACGACGAGCAGTACTTC
-,TRBJ1-1,TRBV5-1,TRBD1,CASSFTGGITEAFF,TGCGCCAGCAGCTTCACAGGGGGCATCACTGAAGCTTTCTTT
-,TRBJ1-5,TRBV28,TRBD1,CASKSGGIQPQHF,TGTGCCAGCAAATCAGGGGGAATTCAGCCCCAGCATTTT
-,TRBJ2-3,TRBV6-2/TRBV6-3,-,CASSYSTERNTQYF,TGTGCCAGCAGTTACTCGACAGAGAGAAATACGCAGTATTTT
-,TRBJ2-2,TRBV5-1,TRBD2,CASSRGLGGNTGELFF,TGCGCCAGCAGCAGGGGACTAGGGGGGAACACCGGGGAGCTGTTTTTT
few,TRBJ1-5,TRBV2,-,CASSEGSGYSNQPQHF,TGTGCCAGCAGTGAGGGTTCAGGGTATAGCAATCAGCCCCAGCATTTT
-,TRBJ2-2,TRBV4-3,TRBD2,CATRRSLAETGELFF,TGCGCCACCCGGAGGTCACTAGCGGAGACCGGGGAGCTGTTTTTT
-,TRBJ2-4,TRBV7-2,TRBD2,CASSVTLAGGPGGIQYF,TGTGCCAGCAGCGTCACCCTAGCGGGAGGGCCGGGGGGCATTCAGTACTTC
-,TRBJ2-5,TRBV28,TRBD1,CASSSGTGGLKTQYF,TGTGCCAGCAGTTCCGGGACAGGGGGCCTGAAGACCCAGTACTTC
-,TRBJ2-1,TRBV12-3/TRBV12-4,-,CASSFQGLNEQFF,TGTGCCAGCAGTTTTCAGGGTTTGAATGAGCAGTTCTTC